This T cell receptor beta chain stems from a study of T cell responses to AZD1222 COVID-19 vaccine. Sequenced by immunoSEQ multiplex PCR; TCRdb stores in-frame clones only, minus some. The table shows 100,000 to 120,000 clones, with more than 70% occurring only once. The sample was peripheral blood, taken 28 days after the second AZD1222 dose. This TCR was sampled from an adult who received the AZD1222 COVID-19 vaccine.

DNA of the CDR3: TGTGCCAGCAGTGAGGGGGGACGGCGGAGCTCCTATAATTCACCCCTCCACTTT. Translation: CASSEGGRRSSYNSPLHF. V gene TRBV6-1 combines with J gene TRBJ1-6; tentatively, D is TRBD1 (5 bases). CDR1 is MNHNS and CDR2 is SASEGT in the germline V gene. The CDR3 runs 18 residues. Trimming removed 3 bases at V and 0 bases at J, with 15 bases between.